The rows below give T cell receptor beta chains drawn from one sample of a study of blood T cells in healthy people across ages. TCRdb re-derived calls from the 5' RACE reads in MiXCR, one entry per CDR3 protein. The profile shows approximately 1.5 million distinct CDR3 sequences, roughly 32% of them singletons. The sample comprised blood. The receptors originated from a woman in her 30s in good health. Each CDR3 is given with its conserved first and last residue. A D gene is named only where the DNA matches it firmly. Where a row states a size, it is once, few, many or the class of an expanded clone; other rows omit it.

d_call	v_call	clone_size	j_call	cdr3_nt	cdr3_aa
-	TRBV30	few	TRBJ1-1	TGTGCCTGGAGTGTTTTAAGGATGAACACTGAAGCTTTCTTT	CAWSVLRMNTEAFF
TRBD1	TRBV7-2	-	TRBJ1-1	TGTGCCAGCAGCTCGGACAGGGTCTCGAGCACTGAAGCTTTCTTT	CASSSDRVSSTEAFF
TRBD2	TRBV9	-	TRBJ2-1	TGTGCCAGCAGCGTAGTGACTAGCGGGAGTCTCTATGAGCAGTTCTTC	CASSVVTSGSLYEQFF
-	TRBV27	-	TRBJ1-1	TGTGCCAGCGGAAATCAGGGGAACACTGAAGCTTTCTTT	CASGNQGNTEAFF
TRBD1	TRBV5-8	-	TRBJ2-7	TGTGCCAGCAGCCTTAGGGGACAGGTCGCCTACGAGCAGTACTTC	CASSLRGQVAYEQYF
TRBD2	TRBV12-3/TRBV12-4	many	TRBJ2-1	TGTGCCAGCAGCCTGACTAGCGGGGGGGCCTACAATGAGCAGTTCTTC	CASSLTSGGAYNEQFF
TRBD2	TRBV6-2/TRBV6-3	-	TRBJ2-1	TGTGCCAGCAGTTACTCGAAGACTAGCGGCCATTTTGAGCAGTTCTTC	CASSYSKTSGHFEQFF
-	TRBV28	-	TRBJ1-5	TGTGCCAGCAGTCTCTCGGCCCTACAGGGCTACAATCAGCCCCAGCATTTT	CASSLSALQGYNQPQHF
-	TRBV7-3	few	TRBJ1-1	TGTGCCAGCAGTTTGGACCGGGAGGATGAAGCTTTCTTT	CASSLDREDEAFF
TRBD2	TRBV3-1	-	TRBJ2-1	TGTGCCAGCAGCCAAGGGGCTGGACTAGCGGACTACAATGAGCAGTTCTTC	CASSQGAGLADYNEQFF
TRBD2	TRBV4-1	few	TRBJ2-1	TGCGCCAGCAGCCAAGATTGGGTAGCGGGGGCCTTATACAATGAGCAGTTCTTC	CASSQDWVAGALYNEQFF
TRBD1	TRBV4-2	-	TRBJ2-7	TGTGCCAGCAGCCAAGACAGACAGGGAGCCACCTACGAGCAGTACTTC	CASSQDRQGATYEQYF
TRBD2	TRBV2	few	TRBJ2-1	TGTGCCAGCCGAGCAGCGGGGGGCTACAATGAGCAGTTCTTC	CASRAAGGYNEQFF
-	TRBV4-1	-	TRBJ1-5	TGCGCCAGCAGCGTAGGGACCGTCGGGTCTAGCAATCAGCCCCAGCATTTT	CASSVGTVGSSNQPQHF
TRBD2	TRBV7-9	few	TRBJ2-7	TGTGCCAGCAGCTTACCCCCCGGGACTCCGGCGGGGGACGAGCAGTACTTC	CASSLPPGTPAGDEQYF
TRBD2	TRBV6-5	many	TRBJ2-3	TGTGCCAGCAGTTACGGTGGCGGGAGGAGCACAGATACGCAGTATTTT	CASSYGGGRSTDTQYF
-	TRBV9	once	TRBJ2-5	TGTGCCAGCAGTCCTGGATGGTGGGAGACCCAGTACTTC	CASSPGWWETQYF
TRBD1	TRBV5-1	many	TRBJ2-5	TGCGCCAGCAGCTTGCGGACAGGGAGCCAAGAGACCCAGTACTTC	CASSLRTGSQETQYF
TRBD1	TRBV7-2	once	TRBJ1-3	TGTGCCAGCAGGTCGACAGGGGTGGGAAACACCATATATTTT	CASRSTGVGNTIYF
-	TRBV5-6	few	TRBJ1-1	TGTGCCAGCAGCTTGAAAAGGGTGAACGCTGAAGCTTTCTTT	CASSLKRVNAEAFF
-	TRBV12-3/TRBV12-4	-	TRBJ2-5	TGTGCCAGCAGTCACCTCGCCAAGGGGAAAGAGACCCAGTACTTC	CASSHLAKGKETQYF
-	TRBV27	-	TRBJ1-6	TGTGCCAGCAGCAGACAGCCGAGCTCCTATAATTCACCCCTCCACTTT	CASSRQPSSYNSPLHF
-	TRBV9	few	TRBJ2-1	TGTGCCAACAGCCCCGGTCTAGCGAAAGAGCAGTTCTTC	CANSPGLAKEQFF
-	TRBV9	-	TRBJ2-7	TGTGCCAGCAGCGTAGTGAGGGACGAAGGCCCCTACAATGAGCAGTACTTC	CASSVVRDEGPYNEQYF
TRBD1	TRBV7-2	-	TRBJ2-3	TGTGCCAGCAGCTCCGGACAGGGGGAAGGAGATACGCAGTATTTT	CASSSGQGEGDTQYF
-	TRBV6-6	few	TRBJ1-6	TGTGCCAGCAGTCCCCAACAGGCCTATAATTCACCCCTCCACTTT	CASSPQQAYNSPLHF
TRBD1	TRBV4-1	-	TRBJ2-7	TGCGCCAGCAGCCAATTCGGGACAGGGATTTACTACGAGCAGTACTTC	CASSQFGTGIYYEQYF
TRBD1	TRBV6-6	few	TRBJ2-7	TGTGCCAGCAGTTACGTCCCGGGACAGCCCTACGAGCAGTACTTC	CASSYVPGQPYEQYF
-	TRBV2	-	TRBJ2-1	TGTGCCAGCAGTCAACGGAACTCCTACAATGAGCAGTTCTTC	CASSQRNSYNEQFF
TRBD1	TRBV5-6	many	TRBJ2-7	TGTGCCAGCAGTCCTGCCGGGACAGGTACCTACGAGCAGTACTTC	CASSPAGTGTYEQYF
-	TRBV10-3	many	TRBJ2-7	TGTGCCACCACGAGCGAGGGCTTCTACGAGCAGTACTTC	CATTSEGFYEQYF
TRBD1	TRBV27	-	TRBJ1-2	TGTGTCAGCAGTTTAGCGGGACAGGGACAATATGGCTACACCTTC	CVSSLAGQGQYGYTF
TRBD2	TRBV27	few	TRBJ2-3	TGTGCCAGCAGTCCCTGGATAGCGGGAGGGCTCTCAGATACGCAGTATTTT	CASSPWIAGGLSDTQYF
-	TRBV7-2	-	TRBJ1-5	TGTGCCAGCAGCTTCAAGGCAGATCAGCCCCAGCATTTT	CASSFKADQPQHF
TRBD1	TRBV18	few	TRBJ1-1	TGTGCCAGCTCACCACCCTCCGGGACAGGGCGCACTGAAGCTTTCTTT	CASSPPSGTGRTEAFF
TRBD1	TRBV28	-	TRBJ2-4	TGTGCCAGCAACTCGGGACAGGGGTCAACCAAAAACATTCAGTACTTC	CASNSGQGSTKNIQYF
-	TRBV15	many	TRBJ2-7	TGTGCCACCGGAGGGTACGAGCAGTACTTC	CATGGYEQYF
TRBD1	TRBV5-1	-	TRBJ2-1	TGCGCCAGCCTCCCGGGACAGGAAAGCTCCTACAATGAGCAGTTCTTC	CASLPGQESSYNEQFF
-	TRBV12-3/TRBV12-4	-	TRBJ2-7	TGTGCCAGCAGTTTAGCACAGGGAGGAGTCGGGGAGCAGTACTTC	CASSLAQGGVGEQYF
TRBD1	TRBV12-3/TRBV12-4	few	TRBJ1-6	TGTGCCAGCAGCCACAGGGGGAATTCACCCCTCCACTTT	CASSHRGNSPLHF
-	TRBV12-3/TRBV12-4	-	TRBJ2-7	TGTGCCAGCAGCGGAAGCCGGGACGACCACGAGCAGTACTTC	CASSGSRDDHEQYF
-	TRBV30	-	TRBJ1-2	TGTGCCGCATCACAGAACAACTATGGCTACACCTTC	CAASQNNYGYTF
-	TRBV5-1	-	TRBJ1-5	TGCGCCAGCAGCTTGGATGGGGGGGCGAGCAATCAGCCCCAGCATTTT	CASSLDGGASNQPQHF
-	TRBV12-3/TRBV12-4	-	TRBJ1-2	TGTGCCAGCAGTTTAAGGTTTCTTGGCTACACCTTC	CASSLRFLGYTF
-	TRBV12-3/TRBV12-4	-	TRBJ1-1	TGTGCCACCCATAGGTCGGCCAGTTTCGCTGAAGCTTTCTTT	CATHRSASFAEAFF
-	TRBV14	-	TRBJ1-6	TGTGCCAGCAGCCAAACCAGGGATTCACCCCTCCACTTT	CASSQTRDSPLHF
TRBD1	TRBV29-1	once	TRBJ1-1	TGCAGCGTTGGGGGAACAGGGGTTAGGAACGCTGAAGCTTTCTTT	CSVGGTGVRNAEAFF